Listed below are T cell receptor beta chains from one sample, sequenced in a study of blood T cells in healthy people across ages. TCRdb reprocessed the 5' RACE reads with MiXCR, giving one entry per CDR3 protein. The sample lists around 1,800,000 distinct CDR3 sequences, roughly 43% seen once, with 23% in the top ten. Source material: blood. These receptors were collected from a human donor in good health. Each CDR3 is given with its conserved first and last residue.

j_gene | v_gene | CDR3aa
TRBJ1-1 | TRBV27 | CASSLSMYTEAFF
TRBJ2-1 | TRBV28 | CASSLTSGGGEQFF
NA | TRBV7-2 | CASSTRLVLYQGTQFF
TRBJ1-2 | TRBV20-1 | CSASSREDYGYTF
TRBJ1-2 | TRBV2 | CASSEVGPTYYTF
TRBJ2-1 | TRBV10-3 | CAIVGGYNEQFF
TRBJ1-2 | TRBV12-5 | CASARDRAVYGYTF
TRBJ1-2 | TRBV4-1 | CASSQYDGLGYTF
TRBJ2-6 | TRBV6-4 | CASSPHTHSGANVLTF
NA | TRBV7-9 | CASSLGGGPYNEQYF
TRBJ2-4 | TRBV6-5 | CAARDSLGEQYF
TRBJ2-5 | TRBV20-1 | CSARVASGGGETQYF
TRBJ1-1 | TRBV5-1 | CASSSTVFMNTEAFF
TRBJ1-2 | TRBV4-2 | CASSLGASLENYGYTF
TRBJ2-3 | TRBV2 | CANSGGGTQYF
TRBJ2-7 | TRBV7-2 | CASSLLAGAAYEQYF
TRBJ2-7 | TRBV7-2 | CASSLAGYSSYEQYF
TRBJ2-3 | TRBV6-2/TRBV6-3 | CASQTRTDTQYF
TRBJ1-2 | TRBV6-2/TRBV6-3 | CASSYLPAGGYTF
TRBJ2-3 | TRBV15 | CATSRSLGINGGDTQYF
TRBJ2-5 | TRBV7-9 | CASSPERGSRPVNEQYF
TRBJ2-1 | TRBV6-5 | CASSYSPSGGLYNEQFF
TRBJ1-4 | TRBV12-3/TRBV12-4 | CASSLALSTNEKLFF
TRBJ1-5 | TRBV12-3/TRBV12-4 | CASSNTGVQPQHF
TRBJ2-7 | TRBV4-1 | CASSRFVGLGYEQYF
TRBJ2-6 | TRBV4-3 | CASSQAGSGANVLTF
TRBJ2-3 | TRBV5-1 | CASSWSPGTQYF
TRBJ2-4 | TRBV7-9 | CASSLHGTGVNEQYF
TRBJ1-4 | TRBV4-1 | CASSQAGRPLNEKRFF
TRBJ1-6 | TRBV7-9 | CASSLVQGESPLHF